The rows below give T cell receptor beta chains drawn from one sample of a study of T-cell memory formation after mild COVID-19. Using its own MiXCR run on the 5' RACE reads, TCRdb lists one record per CDR3 protein. The sample has around 200,000 distinct CDR3 sequences, about a sixth seen once. Material for sequencing was PBMCs or a T cell subset sorted from them (not recorded which). The receptors come from an adult woman who had mild COVID-19 (a few samples of this study predate the infection). Cell type and time point are not known. CDR3s include the opening cysteine and the closing phenylalanine or tryptophan. Fields, in order: J gene, V gene, D gene, CDR3 protein. A D gene is named only where the DNA matches it firmly.

TRBJ1-5,TRBV19,.,CASEDRPNQPQHF
TRBJ2-5,TRBV7-9,.,CASSTSGGAETQYF
TRBJ1-2,TRBV12-3/TRBV12-4,.,CASSSGSNYGYTF
TRBJ2-6,TRBV6-2/TRBV6-3,.,CASSRTHSGANVLTF
TRBJ1-2,TRBV5-6,TRBD1,CASTMGQGNYGYTF
TRBJ2-3,TRBV12-3/TRBV12-4,TRBD2,CASSLQLAGNTDTQYF
TRBJ1-1,TRBV20-1,.,CSAIGTTTEAFF
TRBJ2-7,TRBV5-8,TRBD1,CASSPGTGFSYEQYF
TRBJ2-4,TRBV12-3/TRBV12-4,.,CASSLELREGGRYF
TRBJ2-7,TRBV6-5,TRBD1,CASSDPRSGQRYEQYF
TRBJ1-5,TRBV3-1,.,CASSQDSGVARPQHF
TRBJ2-1,TRBV2,TRBD2,CASSRGLAAYNEQFF
TRBJ2-7,TRBV2,TRBD1,CASSGQGAEQYF
TRBJ2-3,TRBV11-2,.,CASSRLVKVATDTQYF
TRBJ2-7,TRBV11-2,TRBD1,CASSLGVSRTGTYEQYF
TRBJ2-1,TRBV5-6,.,CASSRGTVEQFF
TRBJ2-7,TRBV20-1,.,CSATSPGGGRSYEQYF
TRBJ2-4,TRBV7-2,TRBD1,CASSLARTGTGSNIQYF
TRBJ1-6,TRBV5-1,TRBD1,CACGQGVNSPLHF
TRBJ1-6,TRBV7-2,TRBD1,CASSSYRGHNLHF
TRBJ1-5,TRBV6-1,.,CASSEDRGQPQHF
TRBJ1-1,TRBV12-3/TRBV12-4,.,CASSFHDGNTEAFF
TRBJ2-1,TRBV7-2,.,CASSLGWRRSSYNEQFF
TRBJ1-1,TRBV18,TRBD1,CASSPQGAGAFF
TRBJ1-2,TRBV20-1,.,CSASRDARGYTF
TRBJ2-7,TRBV20-1,TRBD2,CSAGGLTSGGPSSYEQYF
TRBJ1-1,TRBV6-5,.,CASSYEGAGVTEAFF
TRBJ1-5,TRBV27,.,CASSLGTNSNQPQHF
TRBJ2-1,TRBV29-1,.,CSAGWRNNEQFF
TRBJ2-5,TRBV10-2,TRBD2,CASGGYSGETQYF
TRBJ2-7,TRBV5-1,.,CASSFQGSSYEQYF
TRBJ2-1,TRBV24-1,TRBD2,CATSPSLAGGAVQFF
TRBJ2-2,TRBV20-1,TRBD2,CSALRTSGVSGELFF
TRBJ2-2,TRBV12-3/TRBV12-4,.,CASSFQLVGTGELFF
TRBJ2-1,TRBV24-1,TRBD2,CATSGGLGRGNPLNEQFF
TRBJ1-1,TRBV12-3/TRBV12-4,.,CASRPGPRQSAFF
TRBJ1-5,TRBV6-1,.,CASSSAGGGNQPQHF
TRBJ2-7,TRBV24-1,.,CATATGATAPWSEQYF
TRBJ2-1,TRBV24-1,.,CATSDTWTGTHSYNEQFF
TRBJ2-1,TRBV5-1,TRBD2,CASSTSGSLNEQFF
TRBJ1-2,TRBV20-1,.,CSAQTGPGYGYTF
TRBJ1-2,TRBV12-3/TRBV12-4,.,CASSLAGTPGHGYTF
TRBJ2-7,TRBV5-1,.,CASSVGARTGYEQYF
TRBJ1-5,TRBV7-6,.,CASSGGSNQPQHF
TRBJ1-5,TRBV6-5,.,CASRTTGSNQPQHF
TRBJ1-2,TRBV12-3/TRBV12-4,TRBD1,CASSQQPGQGNYGYTF
TRBJ1-1,TRBV7-9,.,CASSLTTNTEAFF
TRBJ2-7,TRBV12-3/TRBV12-4,.,CASSLAEGALGYEQYF